The entry below describes one TCR beta chain. Its antigen is unknown. The time point was: patch test 2, 6 weeks after DPC sensitization. Treatment: therapeutic diphenylcyclopropenone sensitization with weekly scalp DPC. The donor pool consisted of alopecia patients aged 18 to 70 years, considered suitable for DPC. In germline, CDR1 is MNHEY, CDR2 SVGEGT. Trimming took off 2 bases at V and 2 bases at J, with 13 bases between the two ends. CDR3 size: 17 residues. This specimen comes from a study of human T cells and chemical hapten exposure. Study in general: Mostly female, the patients presented with alopecia areata, totalis or universalis.

TCRdb re-called the RACE reads through MiXCR, storing one row per CDR3 protein. The profile shows over 65,000 distinct CDR3 sequences, around a tenth of them singletons. General observations from the study: Significantly greater numbers of large CDR3 similarity clusters came from expanded TCRs than from controls.

The sequences come from whole blood, collected in connection with sensitization to the hapten diphenylcyclopropenone (DPC). The rearrangement joins TRBV6-2 or TRBV6-3 to TRBJ2-6; D perhaps matches TRBD1 (6 bases). The source is a man aged 18-30 years with alopecia areata. Some clones in this sample may be carry-over from other donors' samples. In nucleotides, the CDR3 is TGTGCCAGCAGTTACAAGGGGGTTACTCCTGGGGCCAACGTCCTGACTTTC. Translated, it gives CASSYKGVTPGANVLTF.